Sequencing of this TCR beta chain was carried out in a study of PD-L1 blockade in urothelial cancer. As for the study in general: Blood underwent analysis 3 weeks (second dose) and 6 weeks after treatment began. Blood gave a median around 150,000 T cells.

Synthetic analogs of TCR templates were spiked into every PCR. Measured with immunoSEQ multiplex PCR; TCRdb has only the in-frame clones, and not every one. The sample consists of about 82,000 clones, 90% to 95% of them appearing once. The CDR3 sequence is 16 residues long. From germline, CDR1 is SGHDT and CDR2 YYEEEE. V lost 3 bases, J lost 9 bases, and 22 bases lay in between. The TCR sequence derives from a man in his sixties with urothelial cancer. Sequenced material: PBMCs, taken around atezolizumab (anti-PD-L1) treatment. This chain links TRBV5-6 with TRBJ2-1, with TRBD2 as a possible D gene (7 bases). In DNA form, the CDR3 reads TGTGCCAGCAGCTCACAACAGGGAGGGCAGCGGGCTGAGCAGTTCTTC. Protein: CASSSQQGGQRAEQFF. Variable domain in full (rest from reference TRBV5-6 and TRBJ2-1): DAGVTQSPTHLIKTRGQQVTLRCSPKSGHDTVSWYQQALGQGPQFIFQYYEEEERQRGNFPDRFSGHQFPNYSSELNVNALLLGDSALYLCASSSQQGGQRAEQFFGPGTRLTVL.